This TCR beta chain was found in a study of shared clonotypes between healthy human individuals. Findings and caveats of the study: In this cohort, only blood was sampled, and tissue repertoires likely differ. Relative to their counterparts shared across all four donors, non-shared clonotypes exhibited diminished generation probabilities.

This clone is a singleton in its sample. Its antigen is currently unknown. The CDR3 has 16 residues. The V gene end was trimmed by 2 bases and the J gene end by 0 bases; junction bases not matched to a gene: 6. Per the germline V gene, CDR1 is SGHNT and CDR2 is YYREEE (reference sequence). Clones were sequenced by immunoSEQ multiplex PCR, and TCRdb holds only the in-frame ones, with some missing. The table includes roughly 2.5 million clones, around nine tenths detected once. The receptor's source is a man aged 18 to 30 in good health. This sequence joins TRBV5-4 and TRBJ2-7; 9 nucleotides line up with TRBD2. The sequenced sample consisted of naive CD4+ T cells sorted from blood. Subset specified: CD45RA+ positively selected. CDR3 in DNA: TGTGCCAGCAGCTTATCCGGGACTAGCAACTCCTACGAGCAGTACTTC. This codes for CASSLSGTSNSYEQYF.